This TCR beta chain was found in a study of cytomegalovirus exposure and HLA in healthy donors. Regarding the study as a whole: Later work found most CMV-associated TCR beta chains apparently HLA-restricted. Several of the most significant clusters were apparently associated with common viral pathogens in a later analysis.

This clone was seen only once. Its specificity is unknown. A multiplex PCR was run with 60 Vbeta primers and 13 Jbeta primers. Libraries were prepared by immunoSEQ multiplex PCR; TCRdb keeps only in-frame clonotypes and omits some of them. The repertoire holds about 99,000 clones, with around 77% as singletons. Per the germline V gene, CDR1 is LNHDA and CDR2 is SQIVND (reference sequence). V lost 5 bases and J 2 bases, leaving 21 bases between the germline ends. The CDR3 has 18 residues. This receptor was taken from a man between 40 and 49 years old in good health and CMV-seronegative. The sequencing sample was made of PBMCs. V is TRBV19 and J is TRBJ1-4, with a possible D match to TRBD1 (6 bases). CDR3 DNA: TGTGCCAGTAGTCTCCTGGGGGCGACGGCCGGCACTAATGAAAAACTGTTTTTT. Translated, it gives CASSLLGATAGTNEKLFF.